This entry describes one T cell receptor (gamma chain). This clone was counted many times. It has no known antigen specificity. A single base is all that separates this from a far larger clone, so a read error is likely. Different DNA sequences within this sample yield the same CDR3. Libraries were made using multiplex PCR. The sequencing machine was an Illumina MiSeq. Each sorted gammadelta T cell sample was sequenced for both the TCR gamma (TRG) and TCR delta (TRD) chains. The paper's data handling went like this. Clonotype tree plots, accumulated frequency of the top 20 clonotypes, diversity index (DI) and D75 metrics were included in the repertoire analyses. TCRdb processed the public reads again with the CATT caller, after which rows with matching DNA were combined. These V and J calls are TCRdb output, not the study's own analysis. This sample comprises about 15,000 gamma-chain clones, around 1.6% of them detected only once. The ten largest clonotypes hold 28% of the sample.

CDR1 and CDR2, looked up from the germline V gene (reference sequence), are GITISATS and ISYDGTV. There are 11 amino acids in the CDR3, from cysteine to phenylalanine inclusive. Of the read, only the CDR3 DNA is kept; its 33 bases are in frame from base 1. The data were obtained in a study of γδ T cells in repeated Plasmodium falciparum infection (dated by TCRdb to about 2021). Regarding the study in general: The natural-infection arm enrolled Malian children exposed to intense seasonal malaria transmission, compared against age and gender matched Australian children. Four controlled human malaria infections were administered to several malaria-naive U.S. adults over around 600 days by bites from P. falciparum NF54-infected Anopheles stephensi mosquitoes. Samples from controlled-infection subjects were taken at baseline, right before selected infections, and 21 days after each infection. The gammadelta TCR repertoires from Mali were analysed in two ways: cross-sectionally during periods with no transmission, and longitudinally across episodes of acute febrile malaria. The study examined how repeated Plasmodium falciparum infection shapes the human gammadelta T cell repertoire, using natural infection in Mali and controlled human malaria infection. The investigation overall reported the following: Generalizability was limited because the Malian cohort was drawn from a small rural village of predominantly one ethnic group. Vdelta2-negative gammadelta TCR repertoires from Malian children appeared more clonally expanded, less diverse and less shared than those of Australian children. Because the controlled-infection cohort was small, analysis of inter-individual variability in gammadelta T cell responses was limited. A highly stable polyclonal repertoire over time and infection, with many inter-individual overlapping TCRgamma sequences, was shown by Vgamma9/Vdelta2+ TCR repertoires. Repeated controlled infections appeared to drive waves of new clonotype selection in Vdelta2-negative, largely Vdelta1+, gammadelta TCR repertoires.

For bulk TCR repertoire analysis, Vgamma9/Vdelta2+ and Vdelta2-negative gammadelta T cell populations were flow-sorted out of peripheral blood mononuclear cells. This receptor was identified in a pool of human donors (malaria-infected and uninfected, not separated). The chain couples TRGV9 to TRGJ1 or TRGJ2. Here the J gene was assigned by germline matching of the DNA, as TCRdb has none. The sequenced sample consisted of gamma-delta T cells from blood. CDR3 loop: CALWEGFKKLF. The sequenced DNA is TGTGCTTTGTGGGAGGGTTTTAAGAAACTCTTT.